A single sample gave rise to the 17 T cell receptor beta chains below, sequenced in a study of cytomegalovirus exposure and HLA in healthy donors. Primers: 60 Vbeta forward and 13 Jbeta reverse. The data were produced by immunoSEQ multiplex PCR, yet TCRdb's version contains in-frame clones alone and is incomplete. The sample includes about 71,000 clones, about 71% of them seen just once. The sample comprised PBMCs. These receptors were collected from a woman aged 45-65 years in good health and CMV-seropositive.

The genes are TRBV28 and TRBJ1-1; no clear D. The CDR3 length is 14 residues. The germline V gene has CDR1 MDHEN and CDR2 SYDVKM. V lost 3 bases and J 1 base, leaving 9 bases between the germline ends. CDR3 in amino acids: CASSFFGPNTEAFF. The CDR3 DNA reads TGTGCCAGCAGTTTTTTTGGCCCGAACACTGAAGCTTTCTTT.

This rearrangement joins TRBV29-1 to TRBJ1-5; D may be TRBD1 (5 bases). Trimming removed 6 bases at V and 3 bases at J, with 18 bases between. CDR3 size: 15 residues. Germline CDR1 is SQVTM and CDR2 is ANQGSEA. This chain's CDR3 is CSVWDSGAYNQPQHF. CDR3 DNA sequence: TGCAGCGTCTGGGATAGTGGGGCCTACAATCAGCCCCAGCATTTT. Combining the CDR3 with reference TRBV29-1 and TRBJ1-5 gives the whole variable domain SAVISQKPSRDICQRGTSLTIQCQVDSQVTMMFWYRQQPGQSLTLIATANQGSEATYESGFVIDKFPISRPNLTFSTLTVSNMSPEDSSIYLCSVWDSGAYNQPQHFGDGTRLSIL.

CDR3 region: CASSQDQGGNTEAFF. The CDR3 nucleotides are TGCGCCAGCAGCCAAGATCAGGGCGGTAACACTGAAGCTTTCTTT. The J gene is TRBJ1-1, the V gene TRBV4-3; tentative D call: TRBD1 (5 bases). Germline V gene data show CDR1 as LGHNA and CDR2 as YSLEER. The CDR3 covers 15 residues. V shed 0 bases and J shed 2 bases, with 10 bases lying between them.

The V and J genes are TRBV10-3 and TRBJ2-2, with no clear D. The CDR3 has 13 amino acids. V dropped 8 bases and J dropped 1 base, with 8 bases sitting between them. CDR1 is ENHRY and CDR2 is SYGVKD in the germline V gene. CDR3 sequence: CAIGSGNTGELFF. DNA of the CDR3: TGTGCCATCGGGTCAGGGAACACCGGGGAGCTGTTTTTT.

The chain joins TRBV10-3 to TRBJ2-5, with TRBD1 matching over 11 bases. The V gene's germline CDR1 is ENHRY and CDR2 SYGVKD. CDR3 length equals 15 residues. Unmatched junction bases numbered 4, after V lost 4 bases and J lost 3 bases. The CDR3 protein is CAISGPGQGEETQYF. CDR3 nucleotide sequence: TGTGCCATCAGTGGGCCGGGACAGGGGGAAGAGACCCAGTACTTC.

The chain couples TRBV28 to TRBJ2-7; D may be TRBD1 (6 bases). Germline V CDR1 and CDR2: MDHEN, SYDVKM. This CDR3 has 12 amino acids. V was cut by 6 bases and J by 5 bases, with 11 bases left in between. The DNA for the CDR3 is TGTGCCAGCAGCACCAGGGGAAACGAGCAGTACTTC. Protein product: CASSTRGNEQYF.

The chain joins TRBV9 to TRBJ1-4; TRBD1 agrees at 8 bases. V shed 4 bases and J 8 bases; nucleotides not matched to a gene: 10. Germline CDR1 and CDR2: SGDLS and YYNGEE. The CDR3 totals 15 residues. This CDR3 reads CASSPRDRGGEKLFF. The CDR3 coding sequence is TGTGCCAGCAGCCCCAGAGACAGGGGAGGAGAAAAACTGTTTTTT.

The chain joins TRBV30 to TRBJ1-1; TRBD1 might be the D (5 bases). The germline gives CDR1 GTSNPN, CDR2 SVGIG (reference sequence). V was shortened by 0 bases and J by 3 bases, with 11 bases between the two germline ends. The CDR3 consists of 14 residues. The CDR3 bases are TGTGCCTGGAGTGTACGACAGATCTACACTGAAGCTTTCTTT. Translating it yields CAWSVRQIYTEAFF.

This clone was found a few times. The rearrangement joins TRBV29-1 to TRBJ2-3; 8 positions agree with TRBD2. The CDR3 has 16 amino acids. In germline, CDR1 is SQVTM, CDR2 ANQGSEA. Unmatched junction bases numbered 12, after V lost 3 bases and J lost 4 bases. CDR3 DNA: TGCAGCGTTGAGTCGGGGGGCGGGGGGTTGGCAGATACGCAGTATTTT. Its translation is CSVESGGGGLADTQYF.

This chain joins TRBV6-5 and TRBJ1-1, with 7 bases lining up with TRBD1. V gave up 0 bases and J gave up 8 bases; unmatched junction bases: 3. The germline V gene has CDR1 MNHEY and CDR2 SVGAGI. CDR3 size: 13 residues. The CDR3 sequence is CASSYSRDREAFF. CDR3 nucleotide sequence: TGTGCCAGCAGTTACTCTCGGGACAGAGAAGCTTTCTTT.

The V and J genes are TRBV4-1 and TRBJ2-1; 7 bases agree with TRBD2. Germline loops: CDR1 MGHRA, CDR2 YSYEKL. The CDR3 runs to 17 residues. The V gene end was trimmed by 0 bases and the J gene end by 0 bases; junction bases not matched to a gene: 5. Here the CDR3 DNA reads TGCGCCAGCAGCCAAGAGTTTGGCGGGAGCTCCTACAATGAGCAGTTCTTC. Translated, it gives CASSQEFGGSSYNEQFF.

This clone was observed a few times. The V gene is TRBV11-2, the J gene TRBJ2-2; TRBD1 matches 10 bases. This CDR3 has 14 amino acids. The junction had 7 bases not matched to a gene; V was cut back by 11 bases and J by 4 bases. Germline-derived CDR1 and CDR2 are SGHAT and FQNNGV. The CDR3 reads CAGRDRGPTGELFF. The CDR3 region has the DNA TGTGCCGGCCGCGACAGGGGGCCCACCGGGGAGCTGTTTTTT.

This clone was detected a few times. The CDR3 loop reads CASSTSRGLVETQYF. The CDR3 DNA is TGCGCCAGCAGTACCAGTAGGGGGTTGGTCGAGACCCAGTACTTC. The J gene is TRBJ2-5, the V gene TRBV5-1; D is perhaps TRBD1 (6 bases). Trimming removed 5 bases at V and 5 bases at J, with 19 bases between. Germline CDR1 SGHRS, CDR2 YFSETQ. The CDR3 is 15 residues long.

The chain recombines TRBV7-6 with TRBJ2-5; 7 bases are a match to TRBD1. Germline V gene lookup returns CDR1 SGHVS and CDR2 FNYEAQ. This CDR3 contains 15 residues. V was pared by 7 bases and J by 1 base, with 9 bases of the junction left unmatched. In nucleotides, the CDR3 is TGTGCCAGCAAGACAGGGAAGGGGACCCAAGAGACCCAGTACTTC. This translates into CASKTGKGTQETQYF.

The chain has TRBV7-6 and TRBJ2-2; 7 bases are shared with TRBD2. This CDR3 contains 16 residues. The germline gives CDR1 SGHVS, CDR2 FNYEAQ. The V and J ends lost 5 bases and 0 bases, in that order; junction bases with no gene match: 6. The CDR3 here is CASSPSGTANTGELFF. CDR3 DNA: TGTGCCAGCAGCCCTAGCGGAACCGCGAACACCGGGGAGCTGTTTTTT.

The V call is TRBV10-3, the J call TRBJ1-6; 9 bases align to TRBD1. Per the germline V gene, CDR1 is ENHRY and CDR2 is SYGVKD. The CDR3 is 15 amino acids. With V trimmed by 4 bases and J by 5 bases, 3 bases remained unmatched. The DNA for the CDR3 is TGTGCCATCAGTGTGGGGACAGGGAATAATTCACCCCTCCACTTT. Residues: CAISVGTGNNSPLHF.

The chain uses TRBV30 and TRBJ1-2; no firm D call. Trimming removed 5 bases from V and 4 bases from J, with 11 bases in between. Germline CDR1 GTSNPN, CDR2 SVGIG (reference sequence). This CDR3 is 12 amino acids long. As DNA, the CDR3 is TGTGCCTGGGAGCGGGGAGGCTATGGCTACACCTTC. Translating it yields CAWERGGYGYTF. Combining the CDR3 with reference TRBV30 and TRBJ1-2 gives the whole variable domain SQTIHQWPATLVQPVGSPLSLECTVEGTSNPNLYWYRQAAGRGLQLLFYSVGIGQISSEVPQNLSASRPQDRQFILSSKKLLLSDSGFYLCAWERGGYGYTFGSGTRLTVV.